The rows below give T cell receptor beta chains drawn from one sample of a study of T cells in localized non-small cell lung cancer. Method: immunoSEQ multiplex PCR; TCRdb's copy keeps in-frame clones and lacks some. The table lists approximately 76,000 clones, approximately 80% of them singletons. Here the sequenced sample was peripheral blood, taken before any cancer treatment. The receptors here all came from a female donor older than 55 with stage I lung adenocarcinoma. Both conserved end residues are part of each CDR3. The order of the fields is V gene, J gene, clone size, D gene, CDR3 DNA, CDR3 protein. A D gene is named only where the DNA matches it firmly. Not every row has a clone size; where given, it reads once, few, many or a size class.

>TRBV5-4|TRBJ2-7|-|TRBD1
TGTGCCAGCAGCGTTGGACAGGGGCCCTACGAGCAGTACTTC
CASSVGQGPYEQYF
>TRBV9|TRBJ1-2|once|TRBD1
TGTGCCAGCAGCCTGAGGCTTCAGGGGGCCCATGGCTACACCTTC
CASSLRLQGAHGYTF
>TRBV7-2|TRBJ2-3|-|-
TGTGCCAGCAGCCGAGGGGGCGGGAGGCCAGATACGCAGTATTTT
CASSRGGGRPDTQYF
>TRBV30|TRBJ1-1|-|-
TGTGCCTGGAGTGTAAGGGAGCGCGCTTTCTTT
CAWSVRERAFF
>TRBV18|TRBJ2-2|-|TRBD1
TGTGCCAGCTCACCCGGACAGGGGAACACCGGGGAGCTGTTTTTT
CASSPGQGNTGELFF
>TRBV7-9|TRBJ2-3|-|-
TGTGCCAGCAGCCTCACAGATACGCAGTATTTT
CASSLTDTQYF
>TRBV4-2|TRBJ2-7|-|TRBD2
TGTGCCAGCAGCCAAGAGGCCCCGAGGGCGGGGGGAGACTTTCCGTACGAGCAGTACTTC
CASSQEAPRAGGDFPYEQYF
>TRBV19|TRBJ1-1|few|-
TGTGCCAGTAGTATAGTAGGGTGGGACACTGAAGCTTTCTTT
CASSIVGWDTEAFF
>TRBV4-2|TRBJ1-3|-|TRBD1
TGTGCCAGCAGCCCCCTTGCGGGACAGGGAAACACCATATATTTT
CASSPLAGQGNTIYF
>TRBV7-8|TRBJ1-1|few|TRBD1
TGTGCCAGCAGCACCGGACAGGGACGAACTGAAGCTTTCTTT
CASSTGQGRTEAFF
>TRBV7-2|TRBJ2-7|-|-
TGTGCCAGCAGCTTTCAGGGGTTGAGGGGCGAGCAGTACTTC
CASSFQGLRGEQYF
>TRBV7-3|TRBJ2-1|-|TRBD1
TGTGCCAGCAGCTTCTCTACCCGGGACAGGGATCATGAGCAGTTCTTC
CASSFSTRDRDHEQFF
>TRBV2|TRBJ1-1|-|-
TGTGCCAGCAGTGACGCTAACACTGAAGCTTTCTTT
CASSDANTEAFF
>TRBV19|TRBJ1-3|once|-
TGTGCCAGTGTTCCCCCACTCTCTGGAAACACCATATATTTT
CASVPPLSGNTIYF
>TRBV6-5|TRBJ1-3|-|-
TGTGCCAGCAGTTTAGGACAGCCAAGGGGAAACACCATATATTTT
CASSLGQPRGNTIYF
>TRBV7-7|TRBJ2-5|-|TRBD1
TGTGCTAGCAGCTTTTGGACAGGGGATACCCAGTACTTC
CASSFWTGDTQYF
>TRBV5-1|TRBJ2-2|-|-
TGCGCCAGCAGCTTGGATGGGAGGAACACCGGGGAGCTGTTTTTT
CASSLDGRNTGELFF
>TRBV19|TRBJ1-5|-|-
TGTGCCAGTAGTATAAAGAGCAACAATCAGCCCCAGCATTTT
CASSIKSNNQPQHF
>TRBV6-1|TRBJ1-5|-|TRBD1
TGTGCCAGCAGCCCGGACAGGTTGGGCAATCAGCCCCAGCATTTT
CASSPDRLGNQPQHF
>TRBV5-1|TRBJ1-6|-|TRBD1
TGCGCCAGCAGCTTGACCGCGAGGAGGACAGGGGTCAATTCACCCCTCCACTTT
CASSLTARRTGVNSPLHF
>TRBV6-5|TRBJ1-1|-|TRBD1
TGTGCCAGCAGTTACTACAGGGGCCGCACTGAAGCTTTCTTT
CASSYYRGRTEAFF
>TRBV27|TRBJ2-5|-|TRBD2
TGTGCCAGCAGTCCTCTACTAGCGGGGGGCCTAGAGACCCAGTACTTC
CASSPLLAGGLETQYF
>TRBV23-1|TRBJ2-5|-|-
TGCGCCAGCGGCGTCATACGTAGTACCCTGGAGACCCAGTACTTC
CASGVIRSTLETQYF
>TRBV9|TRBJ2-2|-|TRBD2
TGTGCCACTTCTTGGGGGGCTAGCGGGACGAACACCGGGGAGCTGTTTTTT
CATSWGASGTNTGELFF
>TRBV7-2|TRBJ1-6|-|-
TGTGCCAGCAGCTTAGCCGGGGGCTCGAATTCACCCCTCCACTTT
CASSLAGGSNSPLHF
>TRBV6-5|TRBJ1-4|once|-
TGTGCCAGCAGGCAAATGGAGGTGTCGTTGGGAAAACTGTTTTTT
CASRQMEVSLGKLFF
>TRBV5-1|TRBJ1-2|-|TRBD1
TGCGCCAGCAGCCAAGAATGGGACAGCGGACACTATGGCTACACCTTC
CASSQEWDSGHYGYTF
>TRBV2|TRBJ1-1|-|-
TGTGCCGGAACGACAGAGCTGAACACTGAAGCTTTCTTT
CAGTTELNTEAFF
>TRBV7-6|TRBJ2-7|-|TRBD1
TGTGCCAGCAGTTACGGTCCGGGACAGGGGGCCGACGAGCAGTACTTC
CASSYGPGQGADEQYF
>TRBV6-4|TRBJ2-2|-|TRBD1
TGTGCCAGCAGTGAATCGACAGGGGTTCACACCGGGGAGCTGTTTTTT
CASSESTGVHTGELFF
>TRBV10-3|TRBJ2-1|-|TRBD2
TGTGCCATCAGTAGCACAGCGGGGGGGAGGAATGAGCAGTTCTTC
CAISSTAGGRNEQFF
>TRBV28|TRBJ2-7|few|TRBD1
TGTGCCAGCAGCGCTCCCGACAGGGTAGGCGCCTACGAGCAGTACTTC
CASSAPDRVGAYEQYF
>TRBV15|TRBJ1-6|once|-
TGTGCCACCAGCAGAGAAGGGTTGTCACCCCTCCACTTT
CATSREGLSPLHF
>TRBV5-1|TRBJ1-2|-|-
TGCGCCAGCAGCTTGGTAGGCGCGCAGGATGGCTACACCTTC
CASSLVGAQDGYTF
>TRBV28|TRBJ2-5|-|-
TGTGCCAGCAGGGGGGCACTCCAAGAGACCCAGTACTTC
CASRGALQETQYF
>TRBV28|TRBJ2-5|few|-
TGTGCCAGCAATCAGGGAATCCAAGAGACCCAGTACTTC
CASNQGIQETQYF
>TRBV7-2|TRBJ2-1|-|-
TGTGCCAGCAGCTTACGGCGAGGGGGGGAGGGTAATGAGCAGTTCTTC
CASSLRRGGEGNEQFF
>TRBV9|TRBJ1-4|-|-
TGTGCCAGCAGCGTAGGGGTGGGAACTAATGAAAAACTGTTTTTT
CASSVGVGTNEKLFF
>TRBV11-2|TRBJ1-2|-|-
TGTGCCAGCAGCTTAGCGCCAGGCGACAACTATGGCTACACCTTC
CASSLAPGDNYGYTF
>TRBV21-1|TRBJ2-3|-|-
TGTGCCAGCAGCAAAGGGGACACCTTCCCAACTAGCACAGATACGCAGTATTTT
CASSKGDTFPTSTDTQYF
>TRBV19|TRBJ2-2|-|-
TGTGCCAGTAGTGCGGGACAGACGAACACCGGGGAGCTGTTTTTT
CASSAGQTNTGELFF
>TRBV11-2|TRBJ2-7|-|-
TGTGCCAGCAGCTTAGCTGCCCCGGGAACAGGGCCCTACGAGCAGTACTTC
CASSLAAPGTGPYEQYF
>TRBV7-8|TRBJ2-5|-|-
TGTGCCAGCAGCTTAGCGGAAGAGACCCAGTACTTC
CASSLAEETQYF
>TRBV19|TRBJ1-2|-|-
TGTGCCAGTAGTATAAAAGGAAGCGGCTACACCTTC
CASSIKGSGYTF
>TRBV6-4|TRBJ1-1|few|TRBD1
TGTGCCAGCAGTGTAAGGGGGGACAGTTTGAACACTGAAGCTTTCTTT
CASSVRGDSLNTEAFF